The 16 T cell receptor beta chains in this list originate from one sample, sequenced in a study of identical twins. TCRdb fed the 5' RACE reads into MiXCR, producing one record per CDR3 protein. The sample gives around 490,000 distinct CDR3 sequences, approximately 16% of which show up once; 0.44% is in the top ten. In addition, the sample was reused for a study of yellow fever vaccine responses in identical twins.

Sequenced material: CD4+ T cells sorted from blood. All receptors come from a woman younger than 35 in good health.

This clonotype has just a few counts. V gene TRBV12-3 or TRBV12-4 combines with J gene TRBJ2-1; D remains ambiguous. V lost 4 bases, J lost 5 bases, and 9 bases lay in between. This CDR3 comprises 13 residues. The CDR3 coding sequence is TGTGCCAGCAGTTCATTCTCGAACAATGAGCAGTTCTTC. Protein sequence: CASSSFSNNEQFF.

This chain links TRBV24-1 with TRBJ2-5; D unclear. This CDR3 region has 11 residues. V lost 3 bases and J lost 7, with 5 bases in between. Germline V gives CDR1 KGHDR, CDR2 SFDVKD. CDR3 protein: CATSDQVTQYF. The CDR3 DNA follows: TGTGCCACCAGTGATCAGGTGACCCAGTACTTC.

V is TRBV20-1 and J is TRBJ2-5; 7 bases are shared with TRBD1. Germline CDR1 DFQATT, CDR2 SNEGSKA (reference sequence). The CDR3 runs to 12 residues. J lost 4 bases, V lost 5 bases, and 4 bases had no gene match. DNA for the CDR3: TGCAGTGCTGGCAGGGGGTTAGAGACCCAGTACTTC. It specifies CSAGRGLETQYF.

This clonotype has more than one count but fewer than ten. The chain links TRBV10-3 to TRBJ2-7; D gene unclear. Germline V gives CDR1 ENHRY, CDR2 SYGVKD. CDR3 length: 12 residues. With 0 bases removed from V and 8 bases from J, the gap between germline ends came to 8 bases. The CDR3 region has the DNA TGTGCCATCAGTGAGTCGGTCAGCAAGCAGTACGTC. Amino acids: CAISESVSKQYV.

This rearrangement joins TRBV7-9 to TRBJ2-7; 8 bases line up with TRBD2. The CDR3 has 16 residues. Germline CDR1 SEHNR, CDR2 FQNEAQ (reference sequence). V shed 5 bases, J shed 1 base, and the junction held 10 bases outside the gene matches. CDR3 loop: CASSPGGGSESYEQYF. CDR3 DNA sequence: TGTGCCAGCAGCCCGGGAGGGGGTAGCGAGTCCTACGAGCAGTACTTC.

This chain links TRBV6-5 with TRBJ1-5, with D uncertain. The germline gives CDR1 MNHEY, CDR2 SVGAGI. The CDR3 extends over 13 amino acids. The germline V and J ends were trimmed by 2 bases and 4 bases, with 6 bases remaining between them. The CDR3 DNA sequence: TGTGCCAGCAGTTACGGCCCAAATCAGCCCCAGCATTTT. It translates to CASSYGPNQPQHF.

This clonotype came up a few times. The V gene is TRBV6-1, the J gene TRBJ1-5; 12 positions agree with TRBD1. The J segment lost 1 base and the V segment lost 6 bases, leaving 7 bases of the junction unmatched. CDR1 is MNHNS and CDR2 is SASEGT in the germline V gene. The CDR3 extends over 17 amino acids. The CDR3: CASSPAGQGASNQPQHF. As DNA, the CDR3 is TGTGCCAGCAGCCCCGCGGGACAGGGGGCAAGCAATCAGCCCCAGCATTTT.

This clonotype has a handful of counts. The chain combines TRBV7-8 with TRBJ2-4; 7 bases align to TRBD2. The V and J ends lost 5 bases and 0 bases, in that order; junction bases with no gene match: 7. Per the germline V gene, CDR1 is SGHVS and CDR2 is FQNEAQ. CDR3 size: 16 residues. The CDR3 loop is CASSRGEGKAKNIQYF. CDR3 sequence (DNA): TGTGCCAGCAGCCGTGGGGAGGGAAAAGCCAAAAACATTCAGTACTTC.

The chain joins TRBV6-2 or TRBV6-3 to TRBJ2-5, with 11 bases that match TRBD2. Trimming cost V 7 bases and J 2 bases; bases outside gene matches: 15. CDR3 length: 18 amino acids. The germline CDR1 and CDR2 sequences are MNHEY and SVGEGT. The CDR3, as DNA: TGTGCCAGCACCAAACCGTTAAGACTAGCGGGGACTCAAGAGACCCAGTACTTC. Protein: CASTKPLRLAGTQETQYF.

V and J are TRBV4-1 and TRBJ2-5; tentative D call: TRBD2 (6 bases). This CDR3 is 14 amino acids long. V lost 8 bases to trimming and J lost 4 bases, with 17 bases between them. Germline-derived CDR1 and CDR2 are MGHRA and YSYEKL. The CDR3 bases are TGCGCCAGCGCGGTAGCCGGCGGGGTAGAGACCCAGTACTTC. As protein: CASAVAGGVETQYF.

This clonotype occurred many times. This chain links TRBV15 with TRBJ2-2; TRBD1 matches at 10 bases. The CDR3 runs to 14 residues. Germline-derived CDR1 and CDR2 are LNHNV and YYDKDF (reference sequence). V lost 5 bases and J lost 6; bases outside the gene matches: 3. The CDR3 reads CATSWGQGPGELFF. As DNA, the CDR3 is TGTGCCACCAGCTGGGGACAGGGGCCCGGGGAGCTGTTTTTT.

This clonotype came up many times. The chain carries TRBV5-1 and TRBJ2-1; 8 bases agree with TRBD1. This CDR3 has 16 residues. Trimming at V came to 7 bases and at J to 7 bases, leaving 16 bases not matched to a gene. CDR1 and CDR2 (germline): SGHRS, YFSETQ. CDR3 nucleotides: TGCGCCAGCTGCCCTTTTTCGAACAGGGGGTCTAATGAGCAGTTCTTC. Its translation is CASCPFSNRGSNEQFF.

J is TRBJ2-7 and V is TRBV5-1, with D unresolved. V was trimmed by 2 bases and J by 3 bases, leaving 9 bases between them. Looked up from germline, CDR1 is SGHRS and CDR2 is YFSETQ. The CDR3 loop spans 13 amino acids. For the CDR3, the DNA is TGCGCCAGCAGCTTTAGTGGAGACTACGAGCAGTACTTC. Encoded protein: CASSFSGDYEQYF.

The rearrangement joins TRBV20-1 to TRBJ1-2; 7 bases map to TRBD1. The V gene's germline CDR1 is DFQATT and CDR2 SNEGSKA (reference sequence). V was clipped by 2 bases and J by 4 bases; unmatched bases: 4. The CDR3 covers 13 residues. Here the CDR3 reads CSARRGGGYGYTF. CDR3 DNA: TGCAGTGCTAGACGAGGGGGCGGCTATGGCTACACCTTC.

In this sample, this clonotype turned up many times. The V gene is TRBV12-3 or TRBV12-4, the J gene TRBJ2-5, with D possibly being TRBD1 (5 bases). The CDR3 has 14 amino acids. V lost 6 bases, J lost 1 base, and 12 bases lay in between. CDR3 coding DNA: TGTGCCAGCAGCGACAGAGTACCCCAAGAGACCCAGTACTTC. Translating it yields CASSDRVPQETQYF.

V and J are TRBV6-2 or TRBV6-3 and TRBJ1-1, with a tentative D call TRBD1 (6 bases). V gave up 8 bases and J gave up 11 bases, with 21 bases separating them. CDR3 length: 13 amino acids. CDR1 and CDR2 from the germline V gene are MNHEY and SVGEGT. Here the CDR3 DNA reads TGTGCCAGCTCCGCACAGGGTTTGAGGGAGGCTTTCTTT. Translating gives CASSAQGLREAFF.